The following is a TCR beta chain sequence with its context. This sample stems from a study of blood T cell repertoires in COVID-19. Germline V lookup: CDR1 SNHLY, CDR2 FYNNEI. This CDR3 is 16 amino acids long. The V and J ends lost 2 bases and 6 bases respectively, with 19 bases between them. This table comes from immunoSEQ multiplex PCR, and its TCRdb copy is limited to in-frame clones, with some not included. The data show around 300,000 clones, around 88% seen once. The sequencing input was peripheral blood. The receptor was isolated from a woman between 25 and 40 years old with COVID-19, enrolled during active disease. J is TRBJ1-1 and V is TRBV2; D perhaps matches TRBD1 (5 bases). As DNA, the CDR3 is TGTGCCAGCAGTGAATCTAGAAACAGGCTCTTGGCTGAAGCTTTCTTT. Translation gives CASSESRNRLLAEAFF.